This T cell receptor beta chain stems from a study of PD-L1 blockade in urothelial cancer (dated by TCRdb to between 2016 and 2019). With respect to the entire study: All patients started therapy in the mid-2010s and received atezolizumab 1,200 mg intravenously every 3 weeks. About 90% of the 29 patients were identified as males with urothelial cancer of bladder origin, and a prior smoking history was reported by 18 of 29 patients. An ECOG performance status of 0 or 1 was recorded for the patients, and 0 to 3 prior chemotherapy regimens had been received by the patients. Blood samples were analyzed at 3 weeks after treatment start (second dose) and at 6 weeks after treatment start. Durable clinical benefit meant progression-free survival longer than 6 months, and TCR features were also tested against progression-free and overall survival. In the same patients who had TCR sequencing, pretreatment tumors also underwent whole exome sequencing and RNA sequencing. Durable clinical benefit was achieved by nine patients but not by the remaining 20. Pretreatment tumor samples and matched peripheral blood, collected serially before and after atezolizumab treatment, underwent TCR sequencing. The study was an exploratory multi-omic analysis of somatic, immune and clinical correlates of response to PD-L1 blockade with atezolizumab in urothelial cancer. Blood samples gave a median of approximately 150,000 T cells and 82,636 unique TCRs, with a median clonality of 0.080. Around 30 patients had pretreatment blood TCR-seq, some 25 had at least one posttreatment blood collection, and some 25 had tumor TCR-seq.

Synthetic TCR analog templates were spiked into each PCR so that absolute template abundance could be estimated from read counts. Using the immunoSEQ assay, TCRbeta CDR3 regions were amplified from genomic DNA with bias-controlled V and J gene primers. Sequencing of rearranged TCRbeta segments was done at approximately 20X coverage. The original pipeline was this. Sequencing errors were corrected by clustering, and CDR3s were annotated against IMGT so that V, D and J genes could be assigned. Out-of-frame and stop-codon sequences were excluded, and only productive TCRbeta rearrangements were used in downstream analyses. To compute clonality, Shannon entropy was normalized by the log of the number of unique productive sequences and then subtracted from one. Clones differing between time points or between blood and tumor were identified using Fisher's exact test with Benjamini-Hochberg correction, with an adjusted p below 0.01 applied as the threshold. TCRdb took over this immuneACCESS table, retaining in-frame rearrangements with V and J assigned. Such tables are incomplete; in checked studies, under half of the missing clones stem from an unresolved V gene, and the remainder is unexplained. V and J calls and clone size come straight from that table; D and trimming were deduced from the DNA. For this sample the table gives almost 90,000 clones, of which over 80% were detected only once. The leading ten clones occupy more than 2% of the sample.

This sample's time point label indicates: pretreatment peripheral blood. A cohort of approximately 30 patients with locally advanced or metastatic urothelial carcinoma, treated at Memorial Sloan Kettering on a trial protocol, was included. Peripheral blood mononuclear cells were collected pretreatment and during treatment, at between 1 and 8 total time points per patient. The Qiagen DNeasy Blood extraction kit was used to purify genomic DNA from total PBMCs and tumor samples. Collected pretreatment and during treatment, PBMCs were isolated and stored as previously described. The germline V end is reduced by 8 bases and the J end by 6 bases; junction bases left unmatched: 7. The CDR3, from cysteine to phenylalanine, totals 14 residues. The DNA shown is the 42-base CDR3, in frame from base 1. CDR1 LNHDA and CDR2 SQIVND were looked up in the germline V gene (reference sequence). Overall study outcomes, separate from this receptor: Small sample size (n ≈ 27) and many exploratory analyses mean the results are intended to be hypothesis-generating. Improved progression-free and overall survival was found to be associated with pretreatment peripheral blood TCR clonality below the median. Among patients with durable benefit, tumor-associated TCR clones showed greater expansion in peripheral blood 3 weeks after treatment started (n = 22, p = 0.022).

With regard to this clone: Its antigen remains undetermined. No clone much larger than this one lies a single base away; base qualities are absent.

The sample was PBMCs, taken around atezolizumab (anti-PD-L1) treatment. The sequence derives from a man aged 55 to 70 with urothelial cancer. The chain joins TRBV19 to TRBJ2-1; a stretch of 10 junction bases matches TRBD2. The nucleotide sequence reads TGTGCCAGTTCCGGGACTAGCGCGGCCAATGAGCAGTTCTTC. Its protein product is CASSGTSAANEQFF.